This TCR beta chain originates from a study of PD-1 blockade in mismatch repair-deficient tumors. The time point: approximately 11-day in vitro stimulation with candidate neoantigen peptide 7. TCR sequencing covered a few patients who responded to pembrolizumab. Seven or eight ELISpot-reactive neoantigen peptides each drove an approximately ten-day in vitro stimulation. Baseline for clone expansion was a parallel culture with no peptide. Concerning this clone itself: Its matching antigen is unknown.

Trimming pared 5 bases from V and 3 bases from J, leaving 16 bases between. Germline CDR1 reads KGHSH; CDR2 reads LQKENI. The CDR3 spans 15 residues. The repertoire was sequenced with immunoSEQ multiplex PCR; TCRdb's copy has only in-frame clones and lacks some. The sample records over 8,000 clones, about 90% being singletons. Sequenced here: cells cultured in vitro, sampled from a patient treated with pembrolizumab. The clonotype comes from an adult with mismatch repair-deficient cancer. The V and J genes are TRBV18 and TRBJ1-2; a weak D match, TRBD1 (5 bases). The CDR3: CASSSRDAGHYGYTF. Written as DNA, the CDR3 is TGTGCCAGCTCATCCCGGGACGCAGGCCACTATGGCTACACCTTC.